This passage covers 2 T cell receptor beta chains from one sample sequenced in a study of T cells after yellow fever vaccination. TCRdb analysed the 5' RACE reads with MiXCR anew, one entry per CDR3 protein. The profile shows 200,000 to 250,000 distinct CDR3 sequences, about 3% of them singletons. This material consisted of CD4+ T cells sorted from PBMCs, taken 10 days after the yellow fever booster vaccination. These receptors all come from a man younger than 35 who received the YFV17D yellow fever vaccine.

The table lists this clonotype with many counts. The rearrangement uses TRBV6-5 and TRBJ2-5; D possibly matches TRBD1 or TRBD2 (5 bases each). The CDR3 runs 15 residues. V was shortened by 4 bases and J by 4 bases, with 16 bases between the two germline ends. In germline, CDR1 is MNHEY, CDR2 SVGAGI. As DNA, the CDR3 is TGTGCCAGCAGTTCTAAGTCAGGGACGGGAGAGACCCAGTACTTC. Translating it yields CASSSKSGTGETQYF.

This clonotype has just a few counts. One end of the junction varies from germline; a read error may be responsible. CDR3: CSARANPGGGQRQHF. CDR3 in DNA: TGCAGTGCTAGAGCCAATCCAGGGGGCGGTCAGCGCCAGCATTTT. This chain links TRBV20-1 with TRBJ1-5; 8 bases are a match to TRBD1. In germline, CDR1 is DFQATT, CDR2 SNEGSKA (reference sequence). The CDR3 is 15 residues long.